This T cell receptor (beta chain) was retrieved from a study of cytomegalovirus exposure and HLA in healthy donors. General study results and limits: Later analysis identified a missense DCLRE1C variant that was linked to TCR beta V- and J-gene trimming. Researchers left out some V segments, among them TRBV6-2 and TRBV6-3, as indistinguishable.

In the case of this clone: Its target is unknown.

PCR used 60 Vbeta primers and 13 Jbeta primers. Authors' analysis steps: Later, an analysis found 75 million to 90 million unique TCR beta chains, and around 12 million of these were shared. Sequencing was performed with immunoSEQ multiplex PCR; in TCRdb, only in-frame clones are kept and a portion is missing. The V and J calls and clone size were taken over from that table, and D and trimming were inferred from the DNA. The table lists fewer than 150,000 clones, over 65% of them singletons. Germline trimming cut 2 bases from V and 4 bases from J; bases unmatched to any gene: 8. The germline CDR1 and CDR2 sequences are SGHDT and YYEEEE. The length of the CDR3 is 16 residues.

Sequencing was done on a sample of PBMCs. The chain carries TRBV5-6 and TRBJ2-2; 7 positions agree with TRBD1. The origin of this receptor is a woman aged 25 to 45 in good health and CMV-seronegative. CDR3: CASSFGETGATGELFF. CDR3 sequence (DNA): TGTGCCAGCAGCTTCGGTGAAACAGGGGCCACCGGGGAGCTGTTTTTT.